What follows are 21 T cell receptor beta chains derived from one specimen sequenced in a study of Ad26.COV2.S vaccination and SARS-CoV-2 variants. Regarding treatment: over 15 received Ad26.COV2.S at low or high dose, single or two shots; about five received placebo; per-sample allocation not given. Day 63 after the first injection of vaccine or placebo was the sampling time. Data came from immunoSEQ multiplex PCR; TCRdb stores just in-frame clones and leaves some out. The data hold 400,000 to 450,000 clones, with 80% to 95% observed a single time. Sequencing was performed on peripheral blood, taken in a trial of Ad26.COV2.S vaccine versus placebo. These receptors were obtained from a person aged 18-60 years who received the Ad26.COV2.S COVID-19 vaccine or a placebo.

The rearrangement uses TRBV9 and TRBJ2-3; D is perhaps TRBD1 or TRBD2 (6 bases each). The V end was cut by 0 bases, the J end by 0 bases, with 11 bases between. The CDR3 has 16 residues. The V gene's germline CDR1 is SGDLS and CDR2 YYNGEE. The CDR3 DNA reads TGTGCCAGCAGCGTAGCTTCGGGGGCTAGCACAGATACGCAGTATTTT. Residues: CASSVASGASTDTQYF.

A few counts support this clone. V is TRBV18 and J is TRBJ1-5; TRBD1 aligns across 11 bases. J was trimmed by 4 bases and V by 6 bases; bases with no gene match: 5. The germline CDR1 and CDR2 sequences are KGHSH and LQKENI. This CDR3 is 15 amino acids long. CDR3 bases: TGTGCCAGCTCCGGACAGGGGGCGCGGAATCAGCCCCAGCATTTT. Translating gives CASSGQGARNQPQHF. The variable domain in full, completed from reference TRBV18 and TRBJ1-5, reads NAGVMQNPRHLVRRRGQEARLRCSPMKGHSHVYWYRQLPEEGLKFMVYLQKENIIDESGMPKERFSAEFPKEGPSILRIQQVVRGDSAAYFCASSGQGARNQPQHFGDGTRLSIL.

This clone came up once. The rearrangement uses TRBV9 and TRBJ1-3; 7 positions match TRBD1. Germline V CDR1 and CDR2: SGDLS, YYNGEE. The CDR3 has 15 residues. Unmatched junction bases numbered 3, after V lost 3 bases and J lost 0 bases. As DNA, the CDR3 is TGTGCCAGCAGCGCCGGGACAGACTCTGGAAACACCATATATTTT. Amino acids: CASSAGTDSGNTIYF.

Here the CDR3 reads CASSESGGNTEAFF. CDR3 sequence (DNA): TGCGCCAGCAGTGAGTCGGGGGGGAACACTGAAGCTTTCTTT. This chain joins TRBV10-2 and TRBJ1-1; D is possibly TRBD1 (5 bases). Trimming pared 0 bases from V and 1 base from J, leaving 6 bases between. The CDR3 is 14 residues long. Germline CDR1 is WSHSY and CDR2 is SAAADI.

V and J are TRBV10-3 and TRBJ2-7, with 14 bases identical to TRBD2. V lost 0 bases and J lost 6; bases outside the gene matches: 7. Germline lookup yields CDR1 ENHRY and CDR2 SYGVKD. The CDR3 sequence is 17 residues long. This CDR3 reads CAISESGTSGRRSEQYF. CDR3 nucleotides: TGTGCCATCAGTGAGTCTGGGACTAGCGGGAGACGCAGCGAGCAGTACTTC.

The CDR3 bases are TGTGCCAGCAGCTTGTTCTGGACTAGCCCATTTCGCTCCTACGAGCAGTACTTC. This translates into CASSLFWTSPFRSYEQYF. V and J are TRBV5-6 and TRBJ2-7; 8 nucleotides agree with TRBD2. V shed 1 base, J shed 0 bases, and the junction held 12 bases outside the gene matches. This CDR3 region has 18 residues. CDR1 is SGHDT, CDR2 YYEEEE, per germline. Full variable domain (rest looked up from reference TRBV5-6 and TRBJ2-7): DAGVTQSPTHLIKTRGQQVTLRCSPKSGHDTVSWYQQALGQGPQFIFQYYEEEERQRGNFPDRFSGHQFPNYSSELNVNALLLGDSALYLCASSLFWTSPFRSYEQYFGPGTRLTVT.

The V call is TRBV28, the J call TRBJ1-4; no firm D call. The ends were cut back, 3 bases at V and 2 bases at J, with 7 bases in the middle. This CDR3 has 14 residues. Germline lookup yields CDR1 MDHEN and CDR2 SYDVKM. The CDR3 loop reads CASSFAQTNEKLFF. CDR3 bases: TGTGCCAGCAGTTTTGCACAGACTAATGAAAAACTGTTTTTT.

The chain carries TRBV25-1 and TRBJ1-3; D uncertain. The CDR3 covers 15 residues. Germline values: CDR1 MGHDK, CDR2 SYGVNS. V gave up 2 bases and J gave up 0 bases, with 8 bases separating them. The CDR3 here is CASSEPGPSGNTIYF. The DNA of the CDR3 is TGTGCCAGCAGTGAACCGGGTCCCTCTGGAAACACCATATATTTT. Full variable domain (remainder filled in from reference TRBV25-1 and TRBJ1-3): EADIYQTPRYLVIGTGKKITLECSQTMGHDKMYWYQQDPGMELHLIHYSYGVNSTEKGDLSSESTVSRIRTEHFPLTLESARPSHTSQYLCASSEPGPSGNTIYFGEGSWLTVV.

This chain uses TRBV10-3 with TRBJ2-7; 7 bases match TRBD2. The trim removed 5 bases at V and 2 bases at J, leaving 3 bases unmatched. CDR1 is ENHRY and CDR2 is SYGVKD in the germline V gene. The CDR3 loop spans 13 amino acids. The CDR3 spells CAISIAGTYEQYF. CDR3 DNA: TGTGCCATCAGTATAGCGGGTACCTACGAGCAGTACTTC.

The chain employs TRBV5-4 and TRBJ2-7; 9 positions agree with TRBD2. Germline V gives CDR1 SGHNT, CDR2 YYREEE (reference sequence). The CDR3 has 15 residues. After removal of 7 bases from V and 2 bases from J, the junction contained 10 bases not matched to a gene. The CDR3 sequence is CASGSKTSGPYEQYF. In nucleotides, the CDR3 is TGTGCCAGCGGGTCCAAGACTAGCGGCCCCTACGAGCAGTACTTC.

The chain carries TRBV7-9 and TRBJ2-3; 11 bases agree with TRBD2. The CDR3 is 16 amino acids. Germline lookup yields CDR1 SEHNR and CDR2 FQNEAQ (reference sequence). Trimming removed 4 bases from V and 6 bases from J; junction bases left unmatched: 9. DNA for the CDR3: TGTGCCAGCAGCTACCCCGGGACTAGCGGCCCCGATACGCAGTATTTT. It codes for CASSYPGTSGPDTQYF.

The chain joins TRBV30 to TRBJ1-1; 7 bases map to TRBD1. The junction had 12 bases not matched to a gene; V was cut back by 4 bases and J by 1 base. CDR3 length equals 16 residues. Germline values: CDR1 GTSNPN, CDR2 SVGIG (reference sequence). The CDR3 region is CAWKIGGASANTEAFF. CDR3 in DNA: TGTGCCTGGAAAATAGGGGGCGCTTCGGCGAACACTGAAGCTTTCTTT.

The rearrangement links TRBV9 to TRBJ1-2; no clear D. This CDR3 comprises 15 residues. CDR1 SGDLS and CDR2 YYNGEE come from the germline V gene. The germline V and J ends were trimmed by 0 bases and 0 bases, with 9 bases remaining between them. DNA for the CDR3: TGTGCCAGCAGCGTAGCTAGTGCCACTAACTATGGCTACACCTTC. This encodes CASSVASATNYGYTF.

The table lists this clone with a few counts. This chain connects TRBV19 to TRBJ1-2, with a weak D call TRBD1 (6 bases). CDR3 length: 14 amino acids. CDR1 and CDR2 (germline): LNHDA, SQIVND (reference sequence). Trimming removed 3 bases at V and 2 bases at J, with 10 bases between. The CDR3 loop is CASSMRGPNYGYTF. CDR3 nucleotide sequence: TGTGCCAGTAGTATGCGGGGGCCCAACTATGGCTACACCTTC.

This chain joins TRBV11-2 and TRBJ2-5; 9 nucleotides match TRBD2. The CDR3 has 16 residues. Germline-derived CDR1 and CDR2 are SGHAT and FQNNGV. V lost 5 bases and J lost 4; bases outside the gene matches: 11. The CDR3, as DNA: TGTGCCAGCAGCCCAAACCTGGGACTAGCAGGAGAGACCCAGTACTTC. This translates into CASSPNLGLAGETQYF.

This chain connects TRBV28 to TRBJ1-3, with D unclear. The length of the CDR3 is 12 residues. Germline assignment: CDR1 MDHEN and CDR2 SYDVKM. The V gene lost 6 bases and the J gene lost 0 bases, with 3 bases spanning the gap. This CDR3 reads CASSGSGNTIYF. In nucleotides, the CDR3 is TGTGCCAGCAGCGGCTCTGGAAACACCATATATTTT.

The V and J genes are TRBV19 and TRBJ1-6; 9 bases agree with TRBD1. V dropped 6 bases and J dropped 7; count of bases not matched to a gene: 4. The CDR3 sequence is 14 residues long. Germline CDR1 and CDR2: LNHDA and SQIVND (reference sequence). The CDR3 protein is CASRYRGLNSPLHF. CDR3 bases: TGTGCCAGTAGGTACAGGGGGCTAAATTCACCCCTCCACTTT.

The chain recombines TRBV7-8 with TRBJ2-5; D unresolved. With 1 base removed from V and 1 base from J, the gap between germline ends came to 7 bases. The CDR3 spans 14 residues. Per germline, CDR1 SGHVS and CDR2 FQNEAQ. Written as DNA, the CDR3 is TGTGCCAGCAGCTTAGGCGGCCCCCAAGAGACCCAGTACTTC. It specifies CASSLGGPQETQYF.

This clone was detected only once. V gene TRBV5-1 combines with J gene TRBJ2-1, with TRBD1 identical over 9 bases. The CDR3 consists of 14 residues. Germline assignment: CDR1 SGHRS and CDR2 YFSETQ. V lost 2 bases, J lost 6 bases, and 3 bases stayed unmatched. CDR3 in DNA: TGCGCCAGCAGCTTACAGGGGGCGTTCAATGAGCAGTTCTTC. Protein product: CASSLQGAFNEQFF.

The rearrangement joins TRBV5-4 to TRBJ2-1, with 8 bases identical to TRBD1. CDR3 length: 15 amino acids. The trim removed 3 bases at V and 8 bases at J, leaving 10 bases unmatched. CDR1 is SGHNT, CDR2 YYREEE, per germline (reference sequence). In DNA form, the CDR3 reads TGTGCCAGCAGCTCAGACAGGGGTTCGAGCGATGAGCAGTTCTTC. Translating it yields CASSSDRGSSDEQFF.

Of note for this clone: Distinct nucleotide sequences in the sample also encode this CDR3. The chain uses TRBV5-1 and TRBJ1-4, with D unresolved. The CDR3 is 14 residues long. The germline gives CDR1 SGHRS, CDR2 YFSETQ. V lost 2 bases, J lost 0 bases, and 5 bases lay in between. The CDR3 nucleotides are TGCGCCAGCAGCTTAGGGTCAACTAATGAAAAACTGTTTTTT. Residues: CASSLGSTNEKLFF.